The 8 T cell receptor beta chains presented below share a single source sample, sequenced in a study of cytomegalovirus exposure and HLA in healthy donors. Primers: 60 Vbeta forward and 13 Jbeta reverse. Assay: immunoSEQ multiplex PCR; the TCRdb copy retains only in-frame clones and omits some. The sample holds 95,000 to 100,000 clones; around 77% are singletons and the top ten take 7.7%. The sample consisted of PBMCs. These receptors were collected from a female donor in good health and CMV-seronegative.

The J gene is TRBJ2-2, the V gene TRBV5-6, with 11 bases fitting TRBD2. V lost 3 bases, J lost 5 bases, and 9 bases stayed unmatched. The CDR3 is 17 amino acids. Germline V CDR1 and CDR2: SGHDT, YYEEEE. DNA for the CDR3: TGTGCCAGCAGCTCTTTTTTAGCGGGAGGGAATACCGGGGAGCTGTTTTTT. Translated, it gives CASSSFLAGGNTGELFF.

In the case of this clone: The junction does not match germline at one end; this may be a read error. This chain joins TRBV6-1 and TRBJ2-1; 16 bases line up with TRBD2. Germline V lookup: CDR1 MNHNS, CDR2 SASEGT. CDR3 length equals 14 residues. The CDR3: CASSPGLAGGFYIF. CDR3 nucleotide sequence: TGTGCCAGCAGCCCGGGACTAGCGGGAGGGTTCTATATCTTC.

The chain combines TRBV2 with TRBJ1-5; TRBD1 matches 7 bases. J lost 0 bases, V lost 5 bases, and 7 bases had no gene match. This CDR3 is built from 16 residues. Germline lookup yields CDR1 SNHLY and CDR2 FYNNEI. This CDR3 is CASSPTGADSNQPQHF. CDR3 nucleotides: TGTGCCAGCAGTCCCACAGGGGCGGATAGCAATCAGCCCCAGCATTTT.

This chain connects TRBV6-6 to TRBJ2-1, with 8 bases fitting TRBD2. With 6 bases clipped from V and 4 bases from J, the junction kept 8 bases outside the gene matches. This CDR3 comprises 15 residues. Germline V lookup: CDR1 MNHNY, CDR2 SVGAGI (reference sequence). CDR3 bases: TGTGCCAGCAGCTCCAGCGGGGGCCGGTACAATGAGCAGTTCTTC. It translates to CASSSSGGRYNEQFF.

The table lists this clone with a count of one. The rearrangement links TRBV6-6 to TRBJ2-7, with D unresolved. The CDR3 has 11 residues. CDR1 and CDR2 from the germline V gene are MNHNY and SVGAGI (reference sequence). Trimming removed 8 bases from V and 3 bases from J, with 8 bases in between. The CDR3 region is CASQKSYEQYF. The CDR3 coding sequence is TGTGCCAGCCAAAAGAGCTACGAGCAGTACTTC.

The chain recombines TRBV11-2 with TRBJ2-7; tentative D call: TRBD2 (5 bases). The germline V gene has CDR1 SGHAT and CDR2 FQNNGV. The CDR3 runs to 16 residues. V lost 0 bases to trimming and J lost 1 base, with 13 bases between them. CDR3 DNA: TGTGCCAGCAGCTTAGACGCTAGCTCTATATCCTACGAGCAGTACTTC. It yields the protein CASSLDASSISYEQYF. The full variable domain, completed using reference TRBV11-2 and TRBJ2-7, is EAGVAQSPRYKIIEKRQSVAFWCNPISGHATLYWYQQILGQGPKLLIQFQNNGVVDDSQLPKDRFSAERLKGVDSTLKIQPAKLEDSAVYLCASSLDASSISYEQYFGPGTRLTVT.

To note about this clone: Compared with germline, one end of the junction differs, possibly owing to a read error. The chain carries TRBV28 and TRBJ2-6, with TRBD1 matching 7 bases. Germline V CDR1 and CDR2: MDHEN, SYDVKM. This CDR3 region has 18 residues. The CDR3 nucleotides are TGTGCCAGCAGTTCCCAACCGGCCGGGACAGAGGGGGACAACGTCCTGACTTTC. Amino acids: CASSSQPAGTEGDNVLTF.

This clone has only a few counts. The chain uses TRBV4-2 and TRBJ1-3, with 7 bases matching TRBD1. V gave up 4 bases and J gave up 2 bases; unmatched junction bases: 8. This CDR3 has 16 amino acids. Germline lookup yields CDR1 LGHNA and CDR2 YNFKEQ. CDR3 nucleotide sequence: TGTGCCAGCAGCCCTAAAGACAGGGCGGCTGGAAACACCATATATTTT. Its translation: CASSPKDRAAGNTIYF.